The next 9 T cell receptor beta chains were all read from a single sample in a study of cytomegalovirus exposure and HLA in healthy donors. 13 Jbeta primers and 60 Vbeta primers were used for the PCR. The assay was immunoSEQ multiplex PCR, and TCRdb's table has in-frame clones only and misses some. In the table there are approximately 87,000 clones, approximately 80% of which are singletons. Sequenced input: PBMCs. These receptors were obtained from a woman in her 70s in good health and CMV-seropositive.

The chain couples TRBV11-3 to TRBJ2-2; D unresolved. V was shortened by 3 bases and J by 1 base, with 9 bases between the two germline ends. Germline loops: CDR1 SGHNT, CDR2 YENEEA. This CDR3 has 15 amino acids. CDR3 loop: CASSFDLLNTGELFF. DNA for the CDR3: TGTGCCAGCAGCTTCGATTTACTGAACACCGGGGAGCTGTTTTTT.

The genes are TRBV2 and TRBJ1-6, with 9 bases aligning to TRBD1. After removal of 7 bases from V and 9 bases from J, the junction contained 7 bases not matched to a gene. The CDR3 has 14 amino acids. Germline lookup yields CDR1 SNHLY and CDR2 FYNNEI. The DNA for the CDR3 is TGTGCCAGCACCCGGGACAGGGAGAGTTCACCCCTCCACTTT. It yields the protein CASTRDRESSPLHF. The full variable domain, rest sourced from reference TRBV2 and TRBJ1-6, is EPEVTQTPSHQVTQMGQEVILRCVPISNHLYFYWYRQILGQKVEFLVSFYNNEISEKSEIFDDQFSVERPDGSNFTLKIRSTKLEDSAMYFCASTRDRESSPLHFGNGTRLTVT.

CDR3 sequence reads: CASSPGTSGRGSRETQYF. The CDR3 nucleotides read TGTGCCAGCAGCCCCGGGACTAGCGGGAGGGGATCTAGAGAGACCCAGTACTTC. V gene TRBV7-3 combines with J gene TRBJ2-5, with 16 bases that match TRBD2. Germline V CDR1 and CDR2: SGHTA, FQGTGA. This CDR3 is built from 18 residues. V gave up 5 bases and J gave up 4 bases; unmatched junction bases: 10.

The J gene is TRBJ1-6, the V gene TRBV30; D is uncertain. The CDR3 has 13 residues. Trimming stripped 4 bases from V and 6 bases from J, with 10 bases between. Germline V gives CDR1 GTSNPN, CDR2 SVGIG (reference sequence). The CDR3 loop reads CAWMPGSNSPLHF. CDR3 nucleotides: TGTGCCTGGATGCCAGGCTCTAATTCACCCCTCCACTTT.

The V and J genes are TRBV25-1 and TRBJ2-3; 8 bases are a match to TRBD2. CDR1 and CDR2 (germline): MGHDK, SYGVNS. The CDR3 spans 17 residues. J lost 2 bases, V lost 1 base, and 8 bases had no gene match. CDR3 sequence reads: CASSELSLADPTDTQYF. The CDR3 nucleotides read TGTGCCAGCAGTGAATTATCACTAGCGGACCCCACAGATACGCAGTATTTT.

Written as DNA, the CDR3 is TGCAGCGTCTCGACAGGGAACACTGAAGCTTTCTTT. Residues: CSVSTGNTEAFF. The chain is built from TRBV29-1 and TRBJ1-1, with D possibly being TRBD1 (6 bases). CDR1 is SQVTM and CDR2 is ANQGSEA in the germline V gene. The V end lost 6 bases, the J end lost 1 base, and 9 bases lay between the germline ends. The CDR3 is made up of 12 amino acids.

The rearrangement joins TRBV6-6 to TRBJ2-5; maybe TRBD1 (5 bases). V lost 6 bases and J lost 4, with 18 bases in between. This CDR3 comprises 15 residues. CDR1 is MNHNY, CDR2 SVGAGI, per germline (reference sequence). This CDR3 reads CASSPDVVGPETQYF. CDR3 nucleotide sequence: TGTGCCAGCAGCCCAGACGTGGTGGGGCCAGAGACCCAGTACTTC.

This clone was seen a few times. The chain couples TRBV5-6 to TRBJ2-5; 12 positions match TRBD2. The CDR3 runs to 16 residues. Germline CDR1 and CDR2: SGHDT and YYEEEE. The ends lost 5 bases at V and 0 bases at J; junction bases unmatched: 5. The CDR3 here is CASSLAGGPYQETQYF. CDR3 DNA sequence: TGTGCCAGCAGTCTAGCGGGAGGGCCTTACCAAGAGACCCAGTACTTC.

V gene TRBV7-2 combines with J gene TRBJ1-3; maybe TRBD1 (6 bases). Germline V gene lookup returns CDR1 SGHTA and CDR2 FQGNSA. Deletions cut 1 base from V and 2 bases from J, with 9 bases between. The CDR3 is made up of 15 amino acids. The CDR3 region is CASSLEDRTGNTIYF. Written as DNA, the CDR3 is TGTGCCAGCAGCTTAGAAGACAGGACTGGAAACACCATATATTTT. The full variable domain, with the rest looked up from reference TRBV7-2 and TRBJ1-3, is GAGVSQSPSNKVTEKGKDVELRCDPISGHTALYWYRQSLGQGLEFLIYFQGNSAPDKSGLPSDRFSAERTGGSVSTLTIQRTQQEDSAVYLCASSLEDRTGNTIYFGEGSWLTVV.